The source of this T cell receptor beta chain is a study of blood T cells in healthy people across ages. This clonotype was detected a few times. Primers used in a second PCR of about 7 to 12 cycles were a sample-barcoded 5' primer and a J-beta primer mix. TCRdb redid the calling of the 5' RACE reads with MiXCR, one entry per CDR3 protein. The sample records 1.5 million to 2 million distinct CDR3 sequences, about two fifths being singletons. CDR3 size: 14 residues. CDR1 is SNHLY and CDR2 is FYNNEI in the germline V gene. Trimming pared 3 bases from V and 1 base from J, leaving 9 bases between. Sequencing was carried out using blood. The receptor was derived from a human donor in good health. The chain recombines TRBV2 with TRBJ2-5; D call uncertain. In DNA, the CDR3 is TGTGCCAGCAGTGATACGTGGGGCCAAGAGACCCAGTACTTC. Its translation: CASSDTWGQETQYF.